Listed below are T cell receptor beta chains from one sample, sequenced in a study of T-cell reconstitution after alpha-beta-depleted transplantation in children. TCRdb reprocessed the PCR reads via MiXCR and lists one record per CDR3 protein. The sample holds some 400,000 distinct CDR3 sequences, just over 20% seen once. The specimen was PBMCs from the stem cell graft donor, collected from the stem cell graft. Receptor source: a human donor who donated a stem cell graft to a child with acute myeloid leukemia. Both conserved end residues are part of each CDR3. Fields, in order: J gene, clone size, V gene, D gene, CDR3 DNA, CDR3 protein. The D gene is left open where the match is weak. A row's size may be missing; if present it is once, few, many or a size class.

TRBJ2-5,-,TRBV7-6,TRBD2,TGTGCCAGCAGCCCAGCATCCTCGGCTAGCGGGAGGGGAGAGACCCAGTACTTC,CASSPASSASGRGETQYF
TRBJ2-7,few,TRBV7-8,-,TGTGCCAGCAGCCTCCGGGGTGAGCGATCCGAGCAGTACTTC,CASSLRGERSEQYF
TRBJ2-3,-,TRBV2,-,TGTGCCAGCAGCCCCATCGCCGATACGCAGTATTTT,CASSPIADTQYF
TRBJ2-6,many,TRBV6-5,-,TGTGCCAGCAGTTACTCGAGCTCTGGGGCCAACGTCCTGACTTTC,CASSYSSSGANVLTF
TRBJ2-1,many,TRBV12-3/TRBV12-4,-,TGTGCCAGCAGTTTAGGCGGGAAGGTCAATGAGCAGTTCTTC,CASSLGGKVNEQFF
TRBJ2-1,once,TRBV11-2,TRBD2,TGTGCCAGTCAGTGGGAGGGAGGGTACAATGAGCAGTTCTTC,CASQWEGGYNEQFF
TRBJ2-7,many,TRBV6-1,-,TGTGCCAGCAGTCAAGACAGCCCCGGGCAACACCTCTCCTACGAGCAGTACTTC,CASSQDSPGQHLSYEQYF
TRBJ2-2,-,TRBV20-1,TRBD1,TGCAGTGCTAGAGACCGAGGGACAGGGGCCACCGGGGAGCTGTTTTTT,CSARDRGTGATGELFF
TRBJ2-1,many,TRBV12-3/TRBV12-4,-,TGTGCCAGCAGGTACGGGGACTACAATGAGCAGTTCTTC,CASRYGDYNEQFF
TRBJ2-1,many,TRBV12-3/TRBV12-4,-,TGTGCCAGCAGTCAGGGAAGCCATGAGCAGTTCTTC,CASSQGSHEQFF
TRBJ1-2,few,TRBV12-3/TRBV12-4,-,TGTGCCAGCAGTTTAGCGAAGGGCTACGGCTACACCTTC,CASSLAKGYGYTF
TRBJ2-1,-,TRBV20-1,-,TGCAGTGCTAGAAGCGGCGGGGCTATCGATGAGCAGTTCTTC,CSARSGGAIDEQFF
TRBJ2-1,-,TRBV18,TRBD2,TGTGCCAGCTCACCACCGGGACTAGCGGGATCTCTCCGGTTCAATGAGCAGTTCTTC,CASSPPGLAGSLRFNEQFF
TRBJ1-1,-,TRBV6-2/TRBV6-3,-,TGTGCCAGCAGTCGGGGGCAGGTAGGCACTGAAGCTTTCTTT,CASSRGQVGTEAFF
TRBJ2-1,-,TRBV20-1,TRBD2,TGCAGTGCCACGTCCGGGACTAGCGGGAGCTATGAGCAGTTCTTC,CSATSGTSGSYEQFF
TRBJ2-1,few,TRBV9,TRBD2,TGTGCCAGCAGCGATAGCGGGAGGAATGAGCAGTTCTTC,CASSDSGRNEQFF
TRBJ2-2,-,TRBV16,-,TGTGCCAGCAGCCGACGTTCAGGGACCACCGGGGAGCTGTTTTTT,CASSRRSGTTGELFF
TRBJ2-2,few,TRBV25-1,-,TGTGCCAGCAGTTCGAACAGCCCGAACACCGGGGAGCTGTTTTTT,CASSSNSPNTGELFF
TRBJ2-3,-,TRBV6-6,-,TGTGCCAGCAGTTACGCGGAGCCGGCTACGCAGTATTTT,CASSYAEPATQYF
TRBJ2-1,-,TRBV27,-,TGTGCCAGCAGTCCCACAGCCAATGAGCAGTTCTTC,CASSPTANEQFF
TRBJ2-1,-,TRBV9,TRBD2,TGTGCCAGCAGCGTAGGTAGGTCTAGCGGATCCATTGAGCAGTTCTTC,CASSVGRSSGSIEQFF
TRBJ2-7,many,TRBV12-3/TRBV12-4,-,TGTGCCAGCAGTTTACGGCGGGGCAACTCCTACGAGCAGTACTTC,CASSLRRGNSYEQYF
TRBJ2-1,-,TRBV7-9,-,TGTGCCAGCGTAGGGGGGGGGCACCTAGGCGATGAGCAGTTCTTC,CASVGGGHLGDEQFF
TRBJ2-1,-,TRBV12-3/TRBV12-4,-,TGTGCCAGCAGTTTGGCGGGTGGAGGGTCCGGTGAGCAGTTCTTC,CASSLAGGGSGEQFF
TRBJ2-7,-,TRBV6-1,-,TGTGCCAGCAGTGGGGGGAGTTCGGCCAACGAGCAGTACTTC,CASSGGSSANEQYF
TRBJ2-7,many,TRBV12-3/TRBV12-4,-,TGTGCCAGCAGTGGGTCATACGAGCAGTACTTC,CASSGSYEQYF
TRBJ2-2,few,TRBV10-1,-,TGCGCCAGAGCGATTACAGCGCCGCGAGGCACCGGGGAGCTGTTTTTT,CARAITAPRGTGELFF
TRBJ2-7,-,TRBV5-4,-,TGTGCCAGCAGCTTGGACGAGGGAGGGCAGTACTTC,CASSLDEGGQYF
TRBJ2-7,few,TRBV20-1,-,TGCAGTGCTAGAGCAGGGGCGGTGGGCGAGCAGTACTTC,CSARAGAVGEQYF
TRBJ2-5,many,TRBV6-5,-,TGTGCCAGCAGTTACTCGCTGGGGTGGGAGACCCAGTACTTC,CASSYSLGWETQYF
TRBJ1-2,-,TRBV24-1,TRBD1,TGTGCCACCAGTGCCGTTGTCGGGACAGCCGTCCTTTTCGCCTTC,CATSAVVGTAVLFAF
TRBJ2-1,many,TRBV4-1,TRBD2,TGCGCCAGCAGCCAGACGGGACTAGCGGGAGGTGAGCAGTTCTTC,CASSQTGLAGGEQFF
TRBJ2-7,-,TRBV7-6,TRBD2,TGTGCCAGCAGCCTCTCTAGCGGGAGTTTTTACGAGCAGTACTTC,CASSLSSGSFYEQYF
TRBJ2-7,few,TRBV5-5,-,TGTGCCAGCAGCTTGTCTCCCACCTTAGTCGACGAGCAGTACTTC,CASSLSPTLVDEQYF
TRBJ2-2,-,TRBV12-3/TRBV12-4,-,TGTGCCAGCAGTTTAGAGGGAGGTGGCACCGGGGAGCTGTTTTTT,CASSLEGGGTGELFF
TRBJ2-2,-,TRBV5-1,-,TGCGCCAGCAGCTTGGCAAACCGTGGGGAGCTGTTTTTT,CASSLANRGELFF
TRBJ1-1,few,TRBV18,-,TGTGCCAGCTCACCACCGGTGCCCGGCGAAGCTTTCTTT,CASSPPVPGEAFF
TRBJ2-7,few,TRBV20-1,TRBD2,TGCAGTGCTAGTGGGGGACTAGCGAATTCCTACGAGCAGTACTTC,CSASGGLANSYEQYF
TRBJ2-7,-,TRBV15,TRBD1,TGTGCCACCAGCAGAGTAGGGGACAGCGAGCAGTACTTC,CATSRVGDSEQYF
TRBJ2-7,-,TRBV7-2,-,TGTGCCAGCAGCTTAGTTCAGGGGACCCACGAGCAGTACTTC,CASSLVQGTHEQYF
TRBJ2-1,few,TRBV4-1,-,TGCGCCAGCAGCCGGGGTACCGCGAACCCCTACAATGAGCAGTTCTTC,CASSRGTANPYNEQFF
TRBJ2-7,few,TRBV3-1,TRBD1,TGTGCCAGCAGCCAGGACAGGGCCTCCCCCGAGCAGTACTTC,CASSQDRASPEQYF
TRBJ2-1,few,TRBV20-1,TRBD2,TGCAGTGCTAGAGATCGGCGACTAGCGGGAGACCCCTACAATGAGCAGTTCTTC,CSARDRRLAGDPYNEQFF
TRBJ2-5,few,TRBV6-1,TRBD2,TGTGCCAGCAGAGTAGGACTAGCGCACGAAGAGACCCAGTACTTC,CASRVGLAHEETQYF
TRBJ2-3,many,TRBV20-1,-,TGCAGTGCGCTCTACAGCAGCACAGATACGCAGTATTTT,CSALYSSTDTQYF
TRBJ2-1,many,TRBV12-3/TRBV12-4,-,TGTGCCAGCAGTTTGGGGCGACTCAATGAGCAGTTCTTC,CASSLGRLNEQFF
TRBJ2-7,few,TRBV6-1,-,TGTGCCAGCAGTGATGTTGGGAACTCCTACGAGCAGTACTTC,CASSDVGNSYEQYF
TRBJ2-5,-,TRBV27,TRBD2,TGTGCCACCAAAAGGTTGGCGGGAGGGTGGAGAGAGACCCAGTACTTC,CATKRLAGGWRETQYF
TRBJ2-7,many,TRBV6-5,-,TGTGCCAGCAGTTACGGGTCGGGCAGGTCTTACGAGCAGTACTTC,CASSYGSGRSYEQYF
TRBJ2-7,few,TRBV19,-,TGTGCCAGTAGTATGGACGTTAGCGGTTACTACGAGCAGTACTTC,CASSMDVSGYYEQYF
TRBJ2-1,-,TRBV5-6,-,TGTGCCAGCAGCGGACCGGGACCCCGGCAGTTCTTC,CASSGPGPRQFF
TRBJ2-7,-,TRBV4-3,-,TGCGCCAGCAGCCAAGGTAGGCCTCCCTACGAGCAGTACTTC,CASSQGRPPYEQYF
TRBJ2-2,many,TRBV7-6,-,TGTGCCAGCAGCTTAGCTTCCGGGGAGCTGTTTTTT,CASSLASGELFF
TRBJ2-1,few,TRBV18,-,TGTGCCAGCTCACCACAGTCAAGCACCTACAATGAGCAGTTCTTC,CASSPQSSTYNEQFF
TRBJ2-1,-,TRBV7-9,-,TGTGCCAGCAGCTTAGTTCCGGGGCTGGTTGCTGAGCAGTTCTTC,CASSLVPGLVAEQFF
TRBJ1-1,many,TRBV29-1,TRBD1,TGCAGCGCGGGACAGCTAACCACTGAAGCTTTCTTT,CSAGQLTTEAFF
TRBJ2-3,many,TRBV10-3,-,TGTGCCATCAGTGCAACGGGAACAGATACGCAGTATTTT,CAISATGTDTQYF